This TCR beta chain came from a study of blood T cells in healthy people across ages. This clonotype was seen only a few times. Its antigen is not identified. Whole-study findings and limits: Roughly linear age-related decline in beta diversity appeared, significant by age about 40. Nothing was known about donor CMV status, and this possibly confounded expanded clonotype changes.

This CDR3 is 16 amino acids long. Germline V gives CDR1 SGHRS, CDR2 YFSETQ. After removal of 4 bases from V and 2 bases from J, the junction contained 7 bases not matched to a gene. PBMCs numbering at least 7 million were isolated per sample. Combining a sample-barcoded 5' primer with a J-beta primer mix, a second PCR ran for about 7 to 12 cycles. Sequencing of every sample gave 3 million or more CDR3-containing paired-end reads. Each CDR3 protein gets one entry after TCRdb re-called the 5' RACE reads with MiXCR. The sample includes 920,000 or so distinct CDR3 sequences, more than 35% of them seen just once.

The receptor was derived from a woman aged 60-70 years in good health. Input material: blood. The chain is built from TRBV5-1 and TRBJ2-7; 12 bases agree with TRBD2. The CDR3 reads CASSPGLAGGAYEQYF. CDR3 DNA: TGCGCCAGCAGCCCGGGACTAGCGGGTGGGGCCTACGAGCAGTACTTC.